This TCR beta chain was captured in a study of shared clonotypes between healthy human individuals. Study-level information: Each donor contributed plates that comprised three CD4 naive, three CD4 memory, two CD8 naive and one CD8 memory.

This table comes from immunoSEQ multiplex PCR, and its TCRdb copy is limited to in-frame clones, with some not included. The sample lists about 1.1 million clones, 60% to 85% occurring once. CDR1 is SGHRS and CDR2 is YFSETQ in the germline V gene. The junction had 9 bases not matched to a gene; V was cut back by 4 bases and J by 8 bases. This CDR3 is built from 15 residues. This clonotype originated in a man younger than 35 in good health. Some clones in this sample may be carry-over from other donors' samples. Sequencing was performed on memory CD4+ T cells from PBMCs. This sample's subset: CD45RA-negative fraction. The chain uses TRBV5-1 and TRBJ1-1; 12 bases fit TRBD1. The CDR3: CASSINTGTGGEAFF. DNA of the CDR3: TGCGCCAGCAGCATAAATACCGGGACAGGGGGCGAAGCTTTCTTT.